These 26 T cell receptor beta chains were all obtained from the same sample, sequenced in a study of blood T cell repertoires in COVID-19. Method: immunoSEQ multiplex PCR; TCRdb's copy keeps in-frame clones and lacks some. Among some 380,000 clones, roughly 77% were seen once, and the ten largest hold approximately 1%. What was sequenced was peripheral blood. The receptors derive from a human donor with acute or convalescent COVID-19. The donor label of this sample is uncertain.

This clone was recorded once. The rearrangement links TRBV10-3 to TRBJ1-1; possibly TRBD1 for D (6 bases). V dropped 0 bases and J dropped 4 bases, with 15 bases sitting between them. This CDR3 has 16 residues. Germline CDR1 reads ENHRY; CDR2 reads SYGVKD. The CDR3 is CAISESQTGRGTEAFF. CDR3 DNA sequence: TGTGCCATCAGTGAGTCCCAGACGGGCAGGGGCACTGAAGCTTTCTTT.

V usage is TRBV18 and J usage is TRBJ1-1; 8 positions match TRBD1. The V gene end was trimmed by 1 base and the J gene end by 1 base; junction bases not matched to a gene: 8. This CDR3 is 17 amino acids long. Germline CDR1 is KGHSH and CDR2 is LQKENI. The CDR3 bases are TGTGCCAGCTCACCACGAAGACAGGGGACCAAGAACACTGAAGCTTTCTTT. Protein sequence: CASSPRRQGTKNTEAFF.

This clone was seen a single time. The J gene is TRBJ1-1, the V gene TRBV27; the match to TRBD1 covers 8 bases. Germline assignment: CDR1 MNHEY and CDR2 SMNVEV (reference sequence). Trimming cost V 5 bases and J 11 bases; bases outside gene matches: 7. This CDR3 has 12 amino acids. The CDR3 spells CASSGRTGKAFF. For the CDR3, the DNA is TGTGCCAGCAGTGGGCGGACAGGGAAGGCTTTCTTT.

This chain joins TRBV2 and TRBJ2-7, with 7 bases that match TRBD2. V lost 3 bases, J lost 0 bases, and 2 bases stayed unmatched. The CDR3 totals 14 residues. From germline, CDR1 is SNHLY and CDR2 FYNNEI. DNA for the CDR3: TGTGCCAGCAGTGACCTAGCGGTCTCCTACGAGCAGTACTTC. Translated, it gives CASSDLAVSYEQYF.

The chain has TRBV7-9 and TRBJ1-2, with 7 nucleotides matching TRBD1. The germline CDR1 and CDR2 sequences are SEHNR and FQNEAQ (reference sequence). This CDR3 spans 14 amino acids. J was trimmed by 5 bases and V by 2 bases; bases with no gene match: 5. The CDR3: CASSLRAGGYGYTF. For the CDR3, the DNA is TGTGCCAGCAGCTTAAGAGCAGGGGGATATGGCTACACCTTC.

The genes are TRBV2 and TRBJ1-1; no definite D call. CDR1 SNHLY and CDR2 FYNNEI come from the germline V gene. The CDR3 spans 16 residues. V lost 5 bases, J lost 3 bases, and 19 bases lay in between. The CDR3 DNA sequence: TGTGCCAGCAGTTCTCGGGGAAGGAGTGGGGACACTGAAGCTTTCTTT. It yields the protein CASSSRGRSGDTEAFF.

The chain is built from TRBV3-1 (or the pseudogene TRBV3-2) and TRBJ1-2; D not resolved. There are 14 residues in the CDR3. CDR1 and CDR2 from the germline V gene are LGHDT and YNNKEL (reference sequence). Trimming cost V 0 bases and J 8 bases, with 13 bases left between them. Here the CDR3 DNA reads TGTGCCAGCAGCCAAGAGTTTATCAGCGGGGGCTACACCTTC. Translated: CASSQEFISGGYTF.

The V call is TRBV5-6, the J call TRBJ1-2; no clear D gene. With 0 bases removed from V and 4 bases from J, the gap between germline ends came to 10 bases. This CDR3 comprises 14 residues. The germline CDR1 and CDR2 sequences are SGHDT and YYEEEE. CDR3 nucleotide sequence: TGTGCCAGCAGCTTGGGCAGACTTCCCTATGGCTACACCTTC. This sequence encodes CASSLGRLPYGYTF.

The V gene is TRBV10-3, the J gene TRBJ1-1, with unresolved D. CDR1 is ENHRY, CDR2 SYGVKD, per germline. This CDR3 region has 12 residues. The V gene lost 6 bases and the J gene lost 4 bases, with 9 bases spanning the gap. As DNA, the CDR3 is TGTGCCATCAGGGGAGAGGGCACTGAAGCTTTCTTT. It translates to CAIRGEGTEAFF.

This rearrangement joins TRBV23-1 to TRBJ1-5, with D tentatively TRBD1 (6 bases). TRBV23-1 is annotated as an ORF whose role is uncertain. There are 16 residues in the CDR3. Trimming removed 1 base from V and 5 bases from J, with 15 bases in between. The CDR3 sequence: CASSQWWSRGYQPQHF. CDR3 DNA: TGCGCCAGCAGTCAATGGTGGTCCAGGGGCTATCAGCCCCAGCATTTT.

The V gene is TRBV4-1, the J gene TRBJ1-2, with a possible D match to TRBD1 (6 bases). The CDR3 loop spans 15 amino acids. Germline assignment: CDR1 MGHRA and CDR2 YSYEKL. V was cut by 0 bases and J by 4 bases, with 12 bases left in between. As DNA, the CDR3 is TGCGCCAGCAGCCAAGATAGGGGGAGTACCTATGGCTACACCTTC. It specifies CASSQDRGSTYGYTF.

The chain uses TRBV2 and TRBJ2-1; 8 bases are shared with TRBD2. The length of the CDR3 is 16 residues. Germline V CDR1 and CDR2: SNHLY, FYNNEI. V was clipped by 2 bases and J by 7 bases; unmatched bases: 10. CDR3 protein: CASSESRGGRRNEQFF. CDR3 sequence (DNA): TGTGCCAGCAGTGAATCTCGGGGGGGCCGTAGAAATGAGCAGTTCTTC.

This clone was found a few times. The gene calls are TRBV5-5 and TRBJ1-1, with D perhaps matching TRBD1 (5 bases). The CDR3 extends over 14 amino acids. With 4 bases removed from V and 3 bases from J, the gap between germline ends came to 13 bases. Germline values: CDR1 SGHKS, CDR2 YYEKEE (reference sequence). The CDR3 DNA is TGTGCCAGCAGCCCGGGACTGTCTGACACTGAAGCTTTCTTT. This codes for CASSPGLSDTEAFF.

This clone turned up a few times. The chain combines TRBV28 with TRBJ1-1; D remains unclear. CDR1 MDHEN and CDR2 SYDVKM come from the germline V gene. This CDR3 has 15 residues. Trimming left V 8 bases short and J 6 bases short, with 22 bases between. Here the CDR3 reads CASGLDLIRNAEAFF. The CDR3 bases are TGTGCCAGCGGCCTAGACCTGATAAGGAATGCTGAAGCTTTCTTT.

This clone was detected once. The genes are TRBV20-1 and TRBJ2-3, with 8 bases aligning to TRBD2. CDR1 and CDR2 (germline): DFQATT, SNEGSKA (reference sequence). CDR3 length: 18 amino acids. V dropped 3 bases and J dropped 2; count of bases not matched to a gene: 16. CDR3: CSASTLMGGGGNTDTQYF. CDR3 sequence (DNA): TGCAGTGCTAGTACCCTCATGGGGGGCGGGGGGAACACAGATACGCAGTATTTT.

The rearrangement uses TRBV7-6 and TRBJ1-3; no firm D call. CDR3 length: 16 residues. Germline loops: CDR1 SGHVS, CDR2 FNYEAQ. V gave up 0 bases and J gave up 0 bases, with 9 bases separating them. This chain's CDR3 is CASSLALGLSGNTIYF. DNA of the CDR3: TGTGCCAGCAGCTTAGCGTTGGGCCTCTCTGGAAACACCATATATTTT.

CDR3 coding DNA: TGTGCCAGCTCATTCCGGGACAGTAGTCAGCCCCAGCATTTT. This encodes CASSFRDSSQPQHF. The chain is built from TRBV18 and TRBJ1-5, with 7 nucleotides matching TRBD1. Looked up from germline, CDR1 is KGHSH and CDR2 is LQKENI. J lost 6 bases, V lost 5 bases, and 7 bases had no gene match. The CDR3 has 14 amino acids.

CDR3 coding DNA: TGTGCCAGCAGCTCTACCATTTCCTACAATGAGCAGTTCTTC. Its translation is CASSSTISYNEQFF. The chain is built from TRBV13 and TRBJ2-1; D call uncertain. V shed 4 bases and J shed 1 base, with 8 bases lying between them. The length of the CDR3 is 14 residues. Per germline, CDR1 PRHDT and CDR2 FYEKMQ (reference sequence).

This clone was detected once. The V gene is TRBV5-6, the J gene TRBJ1-2; 9 nucleotides line up with TRBD1. The CDR3 runs to 17 residues. CDR1 SGHDT and CDR2 YYEEEE come from the germline V gene. J lost 7 bases, V lost 1 base, and 14 bases had no gene match. The CDR3 DNA reads TGTGCCAGCAGCTTGTTCCGGGACAGGGTTTTTTTCCGTGGCTACACCTTC. Translated: CASSLFRDRVFFRGYTF.

V is TRBV4-1 and J is TRBJ1-1, with D maybe TRBD1 (5 bases). CDR1 and CDR2 (germline): MGHRA, YSYEKL. The V gene lost 1 base and the J gene lost 5 bases, with 14 bases spanning the gap. The CDR3 is 15 amino acids. DNA for the CDR3: TGCGCCAGCAGCCAAGGACAGTCTCAAGGGACTGAAGCTTTCTTT. Translated, it gives CASSQGQSQGTEAFF.

V is TRBV28 and J is TRBJ2-2; TRBD2 matches 10 bases. The germline V gene encodes CDR1 MDHEN and CDR2 SYDVKM. V lost 6 bases to trimming and J lost 2 bases; unmatched junction nucleotides: 3. The CDR3 extends over 15 amino acids. The CDR3 sequence is CASRLAGINTGELFF. The CDR3 DNA reads as TGTGCCAGCAGACTAGCGGGGATAAACACCGGGGAGCTGTTTTTT.

This chain links TRBV5-1 with TRBJ2-2, with a possible D match to TRBD1 (5 bases). Germline CDR1 is SGHRS and CDR2 is YFSETQ. V shed 3 bases and J shed 3 bases, with 12 bases lying between them. The length of the CDR3 is 15 residues. This CDR3 is CASSYRLGDTGELFF. The CDR3 DNA reads as TGCGCCAGCAGCTACAGGTTAGGGGACACCGGGGAGCTGTTTTTT. Using reference TRBV5-1 and TRBJ2-2 for the parts outside the CDR3, the full variable domain is KAGVTQTPRYLIKTRGQQVTLSCSPISGHRSVSWYQQTPGQGLQFLFEYFSETQRNKGNFPGRFSGRQFSNSRSEMNVSTLELGDSALYLCASSYRLGDTGELFFGEGSRLTVL.

The chain joins TRBV20-1 to TRBJ1-2; 7 nucleotides align to TRBD1. CDR3 length: 11 amino acids. J was trimmed by 11 bases and V by 8 bases; bases with no gene match: 11. The germline V gene has CDR1 DFQATT and CDR2 SNEGSKA (reference sequence). The CDR3 loop is CSPTGTPGYTF. The CDR3 nucleotides read TGCAGTCCGACAGGGACTCCGGGTTACACCTTC.

The chain joins TRBV4-2 to TRBJ1-5, with 8 bases lining up with TRBD1. CDR3 length: 14 residues. Germline assignment: CDR1 LGHNA and CDR2 YNFKEQ. The ends lost 5 bases at V and 8 bases at J; junction bases unmatched: 8. The DNA of the CDR3 is TGTGCCAGCAGCGTCCGGACAGGGAGGGAGCCCCAGCATTTT. This codes for CASSVRTGREPQHF.

The chain uses TRBV23-1 and TRBJ2-2, with 8 bases aligning to TRBD1. TRBV23-1 is given ORF status, its function remaining uncertain. V gave up 0 bases and J gave up 6 bases; unmatched junction bases: 12. This CDR3 has 18 residues. The CDR3 is CASSQSICGQGIAGELFF. CDR3 nucleotides: TGCGCCAGCAGTCAATCGATTTGTGGACAGGGTATAGCCGGGGAGCTGTTTTTT.

The chain couples TRBV28 to TRBJ1-5, with D perhaps matching TRBD1 (6 bases). CDR3 length equals 15 residues. Trimming pared 8 bases from V and 3 bases from J, leaving 17 bases between. Germline CDR1 and CDR2: MDHEN and SYDVKM. The DNA for the CDR3 is TGTGCCAGCGTAATACAGGGAGGGAACAATCAGCCCCAGCATTTT. Translating gives CASVIQGGNNQPQHF.